The TCR beta chain described here comes from a study of beta chain features in type 1 diabetes. The overall study: All of the samples together had around 110,000,000 sorted cells examined.

General observations from the study: Moderate yet significant TCRB CDR3 shortening was seen in Type 1 diabetes patients in all four CD4+ subsets. For cells with high TCR expression, cDNA sequencing could yield over-representation.

The CDR3 covers 14 residues. Germline CDR1 SGHTA, CDR2 FQGTGA. Trimming shortened V by 1 base and J by 6 bases, and 13 bases separated the two germline ends. As to this clone: Its specificity is unknown.

Of the isolated RNA, all was reverse transcribed, and so the sequenced material was expressed TCRB transcripts. This table comes from immunoSEQ multiplex PCR, and its TCRdb copy is limited to in-frame clones, with some not included. The data contain almost 350,000 clones, approximately 8.2% of them seen just once; the ten biggest clones take up roughly 0.44%. The TCR comes from a woman in her late teens or twenties in good health. The J gene is TRBJ2-7, the V gene TRBV7-3; D might be TRBD2 (5 bases). Input material: central memory CD4+ T cells from blood. The CDR3 is CASSLSRDTGEQYF. The CDR3 nucleotides read TGTGCCAGCAGCTTAAGCCGGGATACGGGCGAGCAGTACTTC.